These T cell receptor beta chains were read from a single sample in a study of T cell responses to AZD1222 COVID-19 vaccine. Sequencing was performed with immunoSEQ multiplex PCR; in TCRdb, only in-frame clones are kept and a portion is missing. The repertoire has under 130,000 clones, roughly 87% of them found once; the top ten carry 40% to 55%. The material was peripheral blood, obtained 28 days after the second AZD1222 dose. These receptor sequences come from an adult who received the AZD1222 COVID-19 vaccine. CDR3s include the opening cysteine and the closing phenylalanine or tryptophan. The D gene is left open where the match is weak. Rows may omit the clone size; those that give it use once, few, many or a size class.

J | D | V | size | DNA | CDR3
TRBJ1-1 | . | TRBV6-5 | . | TGTGCCACCCGAGACCGTAACACTGAAGCTTTCTTT | CATRDRNTEAFF
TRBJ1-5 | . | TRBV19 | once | TGTGCCAGTAGTACCTTTAATCAGCCCCAGCATTTT | CASSTFNQPQHF
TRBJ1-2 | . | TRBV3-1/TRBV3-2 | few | TGTGCCAGCAGCCAGGGTTATGGCTACACCTTC | CASSQGYGYTF
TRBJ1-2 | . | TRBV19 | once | TGTGCCAGTATGTCCGGAGGAGCTAACTATGGCTACACCTTC | CASMSGGANYGYTF
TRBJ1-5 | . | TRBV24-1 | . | TGTGCCACCAGTGATTTGGACAGGCAGAACGGTCAGCCCCAGCATTTT | CATSDLDRQNGQPQHF
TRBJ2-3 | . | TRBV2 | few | TGTGCCAGCAGAAGGTGGAGGGGGGACCTCGGGACAGATACGCAGTATTTT | CASRRWRGDLGTDTQYF
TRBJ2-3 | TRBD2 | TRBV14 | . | TGTGCCAGCAGGAAAACACCGGGACTAGCGGGATTCACAGATACGCAGTATTTT | CASRKTPGLAGFTDTQYF
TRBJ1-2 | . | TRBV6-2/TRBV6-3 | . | TGTGCCAGCAGTTATAGGGAGGACTATGGCTACACCTTC | CASSYREDYGYTF
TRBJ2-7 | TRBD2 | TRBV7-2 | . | TGTGCCAGCAGCGACGAGCGGGAGAGGTACGAGCAGTACTTC | CASSDERERYEQYF
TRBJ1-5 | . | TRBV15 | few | TGTGCCACCAGCAGGGGTAGTCAGAGCAATCAGCCCCAGCATTTT | CATSRGSQSNQPQHF
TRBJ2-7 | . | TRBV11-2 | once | TGTGCCAGCAGCCTTCGAGGAGCTATCTCCTACGAGCAGTACTTC | CASSLRGAISYEQYF
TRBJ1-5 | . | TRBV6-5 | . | TGTGCCAGCAGTCCCCTAACAGGGAGCAATCAGCCCCAGCATTTT | CASSPLTGSNQPQHF
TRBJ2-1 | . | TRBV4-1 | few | TGCGCCAGCAGCCAAGACCATCCGCCGGGGGGCCCCAATGAGCAGTTCTTC | CASSQDHPPGGPNEQFF
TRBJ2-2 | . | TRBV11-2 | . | TGTGCCAGCAGTCGGGACGTGAACGCCGGGGAGCTGTTTTTT | CASSRDVNAGELFF
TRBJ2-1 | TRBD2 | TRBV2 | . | TGTGCCAGCAGTGAAGCCAGCGGGAGGGCCTTGTACAATGAGCAGTTCTTC | CASSEASGRALYNEQFF
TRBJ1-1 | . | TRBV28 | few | TGTGCCAGCAGTTTGGCCATTTTGCGGGGGGCTTTCTTT | CASSLAILRGAFF
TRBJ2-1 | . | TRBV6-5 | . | TGTGCCAGCATCCAGCTGGGATCCACCAATGAGCAGTTCTTC | CASIQLGSTNEQFF
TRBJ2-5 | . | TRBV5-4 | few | TGTGCCAGCAGCTTGAACAGGGCCGGGGAGAGGACCCAGTACTTC | CASSLNRAGERTQYF
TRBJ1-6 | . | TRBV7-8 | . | TGTGCCAGCAGCCCAAAGGACAGATCTAATTCACCCCTCCACTTT | CASSPKDRSNSPLHF
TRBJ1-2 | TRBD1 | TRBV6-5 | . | TGTGCCAGCAGTTCCCCGACAGGGGGCGGTGGCTACACCTTC | CASSSPTGGGGYTF
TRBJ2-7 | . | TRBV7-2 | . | TGTGCCAGCAGCGCCCGAGCTGGCTACGAGCAGTACTTC | CASSARAGYEQYF
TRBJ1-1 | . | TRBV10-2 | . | TGCGCCAGCAGTGAGCCAGGGGACTACATGAACACTGAAGCTTTCTTT | CASSEPGDYMNTEAFF
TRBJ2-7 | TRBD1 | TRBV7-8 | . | TGTGCCAGCAGCCGTACAGGGGGCGACTACGAGCAGTACTTC | CASSRTGGDYEQYF
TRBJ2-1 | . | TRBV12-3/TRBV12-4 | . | TGTGCCAGCAGTCTCTACAATGAGCAGTTCTTC | CASSLYNEQFF
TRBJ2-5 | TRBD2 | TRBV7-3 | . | TGTGCCAGCAGCTTGGGACTAGCGGGGCAGGGGGAGCAGTACTTC | CASSLGLAGQGEQYF
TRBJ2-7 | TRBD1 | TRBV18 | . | TGTGCCAGCTCACCACAAGCCGGGACAGGGCGACTGACCAAACTCGACGAGCAGTACTTC | CASSPQAGTGRLTKLDEQYF
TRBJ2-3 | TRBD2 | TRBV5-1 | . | TGCGCCAGCAGCTTGGCGGGGGGAGGAACAGATACGCAGTATTTT | CASSLAGGGTDTQYF
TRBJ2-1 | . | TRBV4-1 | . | TGCGCCAGCAGCCAATTTCTACCGGCTCCTCCCTACAATGAGCAGTTCTTC | CASSQFLPAPPYNEQFF
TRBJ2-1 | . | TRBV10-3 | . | TGTGCCATCAGTGAGTCGACTGACAATGAGCAGTTCTTC | CAISESTDNEQFF
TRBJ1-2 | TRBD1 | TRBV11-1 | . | TGTGCCAGCAGCTTAAGGGACAGCCAGGCCTATGGCTACACCTTC | CASSLRDSQAYGYTF
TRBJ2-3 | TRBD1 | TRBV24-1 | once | TGTGCCACCAGTAGGACAGGAGGCACAGATACGCAGTATTTT | CATSRTGGTDTQYF
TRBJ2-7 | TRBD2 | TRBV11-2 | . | TGTGCCAGCAGCTTAGATGGACTAGAGAGCTACGAGCAGTACTTC | CASSLDGLESYEQYF
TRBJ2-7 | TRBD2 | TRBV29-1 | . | TGCAGCGCCCTACTAGCGGGAGCGAGCGAGCAGTACTTC | CSALLAGASEQYF
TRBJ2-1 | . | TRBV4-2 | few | TGTGCCAGCAGCCAAGATCTAGACCGCGAACAGTTCTTC | CASSQDLDREQFF
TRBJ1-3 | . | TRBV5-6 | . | TGTGCCAGCAGCTTGACAGGGCCCTCTGGAAACACCATATATTTT | CASSLTGPSGNTIYF
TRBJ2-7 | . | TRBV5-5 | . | TGTGCCAGCAGCTTGGATGGGTCCTACGAGCAGTACTTC | CASSLDGSYEQYF